There are many counts of the clone carrying this T cell receptor (beta chain). The V gene end was trimmed by 3 bases and the J gene end by 0 bases; junction bases not matched to a gene: 8. The CDR3 has 17 residues. Germline V gene sequence: CDR1 DFQATT, CDR2 SNEGSKA (reference sequence). These data are taken from a study of neurological immune-mediated disorders. A single record per CDR3 protein comes from TCRdb applying MiXCR to the 5' RACE reads. The sample yields around 44,000 distinct CDR3 sequences, around 2.5% seen once. This TCR derives from a man aged 30-40 years with multiple sclerosis. The genes are TRBV20-1 and TRBJ2-3; 11 nucleotides agree with TRBD2. Sample: PBMCs. The DNA of the CDR3 is TGCAGTGCTAGGACTAGCGGGGCCCTTTCTAGCACAGATACGCAGTATTTT. Encoded protein: CSARTSGALSSTDTQYF.